This T cell receptor beta chain derives from a study of blood T cell repertoires in COVID-19. V lost 10 bases to trimming and J lost 4 bases; unmatched junction nucleotides: 10. CDR1 SGHTA and CDR2 FQGTGA come from the germline V gene. The CDR3 extends over 14 amino acids. This clone was observed once. Only in-frame clones appear in the TCRdb table, and some are missing; sequencing was by immunoSEQ multiplex PCR. The sample carries 360,000 or so clones, roughly 90% recorded once. Individuals aged about 18 to 90 years were recruited from about two dozen US areas. The genes are TRBV7-3 and TRBJ1-3, with TRBD1 matching over 7 bases. The sample consisted of PBMCs or T cells enriched from blood (not recorded which). The clonotype was recovered from a woman aged 30 to 39 who had recovered from COVID-19. CDR3 protein: CAKGQASRGNTIYF. In nucleotides, the CDR3 is TGTGCCAAAGGACAGGCCTCGAGAGGAAACACCATATATTTT.